This passage covers 14 T cell receptor beta chains from one sample sequenced in a study of cytotoxic CD8 clonotypes in ibrutinib-treated CLL. Libraries were prepared by immunoSEQ multiplex PCR; TCRdb keeps only in-frame clonotypes and omits some of them. The sample lists just over 200,000 clones, 60% to 80% occurring once. Material: PBMCs, obtained after 12 months of ibrutinib treatment. The receptors stem from a human donor with chronic lymphocytic leukemia.

V and J are TRBV27 and TRBJ1-2, with D perhaps matching TRBD1 (5 bases). Trimming took off 6 bases at V and 4 bases at J, with 21 bases between the two ends. This CDR3 has 16 amino acids. The germline V gene encodes CDR1 MNHEY and CDR2 SMNVEV (reference sequence). The CDR3 spells CASRQEILGRLYGYTF. The CDR3 coding sequence is TGTGCCAGCAGGCAGGAGATTCTGGGACGGCTCTATGGCTACACCTTC.

V gene TRBV7-2 combines with J gene TRBJ2-2; unclear D gene. V lost 5 bases and J 8 bases, leaving 9 bases between the germline ends. The germline V gene encodes CDR1 SGHTA and CDR2 FQGNSA. This CDR3 has 12 amino acids. In nucleotides, the CDR3 is TGTGCCAGCAGCGTCTCCATGGGGGAGCTGTTTTTT. Its protein product is CASSVSMGELFF.

This clone was counted once. The V call is TRBV27, the J call TRBJ2-7; 12 nucleotides agree with TRBD2. CDR1 and CDR2 from the germline V gene are MNHEY and SMNVEV (reference sequence). The CDR3 is 15 amino acids. V shed 2 bases and J 3 bases; nucleotides not matched to a gene: 2. This chain's CDR3 is CASSLGLAGIYEQYF. In nucleotides, the CDR3 is TGTGCCAGCAGTTTAGGACTAGCGGGAATCTACGAGCAGTACTTC.

This clone occurred once. This chain's CDR3 is CATSRGVRTSGRETQYF. DNA of the CDR3: TGTGCCACCAGCAGAGGAGTAAGGACTAGCGGGAGAGAGACCCAGTACTTC. The chain links TRBV15 to TRBJ2-5; 13 bases map to TRBD2. The V segment lost 1 base and the J segment 4 bases; nucleotides outside the gene matches: 6. Looked up from germline, CDR1 is LNHNV and CDR2 is YYDKDF (reference sequence). The CDR3 sequence is 17 residues long.

The V call is TRBV6-5, the J call TRBJ1-2; D is ambiguous. The CDR3 extends over 16 amino acids. V lost 0 bases and J 4 bases, leaving 15 bases between the germline ends. The V gene's germline CDR1 is MNHEY and CDR2 SVGAGI. The CDR3, as DNA: TGTGCCAGCAGTTACTCGACGGACGGCGTACTCTATGGCTACACCTTC. This gives the protein CASSYSTDGVLYGYTF.

The gene calls are TRBV15 and TRBJ1-2, with TRBD1 as a possible D gene (5 bases). The germline CDR1 and CDR2 sequences are LNHNV and YYDKDF (reference sequence). Trimming removed 1 base from V and 2 bases from J, with 11 bases in between. The CDR3 spans 15 residues. DNA of the CDR3: TGTGCCACCAGCAGAGTAGAAGGGGTGAACTATGGCTACACCTTC. Encoded protein: CATSRVEGVNYGYTF.

This clone was observed a few times. The CDR3 sequence: CASSAQGSTQYF. The CDR3 region has the DNA TGTGCCAGCAGTGCACAGGGGAGCACGCAGTATTTT. The chain links TRBV25-1 to TRBJ2-3, with 7 nucleotides matching TRBD1. Germline values: CDR1 MGHDK, CDR2 SYGVNS. Losses at the gene ends were 4 bases for V and 9 bases for J; bases not matched to a gene: 4. This CDR3 contains 12 residues.

The chain recombines TRBV10-1 with TRBJ2-7; D call uncertain. Trimming stripped 7 bases from V and 3 bases from J, with 10 bases between. In germline, CDR1 is WNHNN, CDR2 SYGVQD (reference sequence). The CDR3 has 12 amino acids. This chain's CDR3 is CASKGRNYEQYF. The CDR3 nucleotides are TGCGCCAGCAAAGGTCGTAACTACGAGCAGTACTTC.

This chain uses TRBV18 with TRBJ1-4, with D unclear. With 3 bases removed from V and 6 bases from J, the gap between germline ends came to 14 bases. There are 15 residues in the CDR3. Germline CDR1 KGHSH, CDR2 LQKENI. The CDR3 protein is CASSPLAMVDEKLFF. CDR3 nucleotide sequence: TGTGCCAGCTCACCTCTGGCAATGGTGGATGAAAAACTGTTTTTT.

The rearrangement joins TRBV29-1 to TRBJ2-5; 13 bases are a match to TRBD2. Germline V gives CDR1 SQVTM, CDR2 ANQGSEA. The CDR3 length is 15 residues. Losses at the gene ends were 5 bases for V and 0 bases for J; bases not matched to a gene: 3. CDR3 loop: CSVKGLAGYQETQYF. The CDR3 coding sequence is TGCAGCGTTAAGGGACTAGCGGGGTACCAAGAGACCCAGTACTTC.

To note about this clone: The same CDR3 also results from other DNA sequences found in this sample. J is TRBJ2-5 and V is TRBV18; D call uncertain. V gave up 3 bases and J gave up 1 base, with 6 bases separating them. The CDR3 length is 13 residues. Germline V gene lookup returns CDR1 KGHSH and CDR2 LQKENI. Here the CDR3 reads CASSPGSQETQYF. The CDR3, as DNA: TGTGCCAGCTCACCGGGCAGCCAAGAGACCCAGTACTTC.

The rearrangement links TRBV9 to TRBJ2-3; perhaps TRBD2 as D (5 bases). Germline-derived CDR1 and CDR2 are SGDLS and YYNGEE. The CDR3 spans 17 residues. With 0 bases removed from V and 1 base from J, the gap between germline ends came to 15 bases. The CDR3 nucleotides read TGTGCCAGCAGCGTAGCCCTCTCAGCGGAGCGCACAGATACGCAGTATTTT. Translated: CASSVALSAERTDTQYF.

V usage is TRBV5-8 and J usage is TRBJ2-7; TRBD1 is a possible D gene (5 bases). The CDR3 is 16 amino acids. CDR1 SGHTS and CDR2 YDEGEE come from the germline V gene. V was shortened by 2 bases and J by 1 base, with 16 bases between the two germline ends. CDR3 protein: CASSLLASKGSYEQYF. The CDR3, as DNA: TGTGCCAGCAGCTTATTAGCAAGTAAGGGGTCCTACGAGCAGTACTTC.

The chain carries TRBV7-3 and TRBJ1-2; 10 nucleotides align to TRBD1. The germline gives CDR1 SGHTA, CDR2 FQGTGA. The CDR3 totals 16 residues. J lost 4 bases, V lost 3 bases, and 8 bases had no gene match. CDR3 in amino acids: CASSLGSGTGVYGYTF. CDR3 in DNA: TGTGCCAGCAGCTTGGGGTCCGGGACAGGGGTCTATGGCTACACCTTC. The full variable domain, rest sourced from reference TRBV7-3 and TRBJ1-2, is GAGVSQTPSNKVTEKGKYVELRCDPISGHTALYWYRQSLGQGPEFLIYFQGTGAADDSGLPNDRFFAVRPEGSVSTLKIQRTERGDSAVYLCASSLGSGTGVYGYTFGSGTRLTVV.